A single TCR beta chain is shown here with its context. Its antigen is undetermined. Naive CD8 cells were CD45RO-negative, positively selected for CCR7, excluding terminally differentiated effector memory CD45RA+ cells. This specimen belongs to a study of shared clonotypes between healthy human individuals. The V end lost 3 bases, the J end lost 9 bases, and 7 bases lay between the germline ends. This CDR3 is 11 amino acids long. Germline CDR1 SGDLS, CDR2 YYNGEE. General observations from the study: Limitation of the genetic and exposure-history diversity represented came from the few donors.

The authors' processing: Filtering differed, since immunoSEQ gave only junction sequences and no quality scores. Clones were sequenced by immunoSEQ multiplex PCR, and TCRdb holds only the in-frame ones, with some missing. V and J calls and clone size are those listed in that table; D and trimming were worked out from the DNA. Found here are approximately 740,000 clones, more than 85% of them singletons; the top ten hold 20% to 30%. The specimen was naive CD8+ T cells sorted from blood. This rearrangement joins TRBV9 to TRBJ2-1; D unresolved. The origin of this receptor is a man younger than 40 in good health. Here the CDR3 reads CASSDLVEQFF. CDR3 nucleotide sequence: TGTGCCAGCAGCGATCTAGTTGAGCAGTTCTTC.